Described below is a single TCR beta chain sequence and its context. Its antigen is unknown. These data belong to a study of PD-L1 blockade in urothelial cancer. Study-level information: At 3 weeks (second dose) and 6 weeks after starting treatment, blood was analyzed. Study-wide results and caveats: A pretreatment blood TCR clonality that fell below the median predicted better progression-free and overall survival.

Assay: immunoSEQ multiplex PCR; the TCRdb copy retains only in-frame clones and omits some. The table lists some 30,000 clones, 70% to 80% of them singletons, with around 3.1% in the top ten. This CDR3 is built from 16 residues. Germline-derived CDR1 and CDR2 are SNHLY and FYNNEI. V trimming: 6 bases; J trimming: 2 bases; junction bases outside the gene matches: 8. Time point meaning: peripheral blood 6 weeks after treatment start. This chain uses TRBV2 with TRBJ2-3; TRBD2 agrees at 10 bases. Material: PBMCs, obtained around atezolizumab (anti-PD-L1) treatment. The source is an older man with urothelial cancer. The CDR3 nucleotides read TGTGCCAGCAGGGGGGGGACTAGCGCTAACACAGATACGCAGTATTTT. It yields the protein CASRGGTSANTDTQYF. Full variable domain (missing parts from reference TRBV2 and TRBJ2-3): EPEVTQTPSHQVTQMGQEVILRCVPISNHLYFYWYRQILGQKVEFLVSFYNNEISEKSEIFDDQFSVERPDGSNFTLKIRSTKLEDSAMYFCASRGGTSANTDTQYFGPGTRLTVL.